This TCR beta chain stems from a study of somatic mutations in cytotoxic T cells in rheumatoid arthritis (dated by TCRdb to the late 2010s). Turning to the overall study: Before any treatment started and right after they were diagnosed, patients gave peripheral blood samples (more than 27 ml EDTA). A FACSAria II or Sony SH800 was used to flow-sort some V beta antibody-stained T-cell populations at nearly 100% purity, and TCRB sequencing was also done on sorted V beta1+ cells. Whether expanded CD8+ T-cell clones in untreated, newly diagnosed rheumatoid arthritis carry somatic mutations was the study question, and clonality was characterized with TCRB deep sequencing. A total of some 62 rheumatoid arthritis patients and 20 to 25 healthy controls underwent TCRB deep sequencing. The median ages of the patient and control groups were essentially identical.

Note on this clone: Its antigen is still unknown. No base quality information exists; no much larger clone differs at one position.

The CDR3 runs 15 residues from the cysteine to the phenylalanine. Solely the CDR3 DNA is kept, with 45 bases framed from the first base. Compared with germline, V lacks 2 bases and J lacks 3 bases; bases without a gene match: 6. The germline V gene encodes CDR1 GTSNPN and CDR2 SVGIG (reference sequence). On an AutoMACS, CD4+ and CD8+ cells were isolated via positive magnetic bead selection, and their purity was verified by flow cytometry. Initial screening for clonal expansions relied on flow cytometry with a TCR V beta antibody panel, after which sorted CD8+ fractions underwent TCRB deep sequencing for characterization. Peripheral blood mononuclear cells were obtained using density gradient separation with Ficoll-Paque PLUS. Nucleospin Tissue or Tissue XS kits were used to extract DNA from CD4-enriched, CD8-enriched or PBMC samples, and a Qubit 2.0 fluorometer was used for quantification. Genomic DNA underwent TCRB CDR3 sequencing using the immunoSEQ assay. For the original study's pipeline: Patient CD8+ clones larger than 1% were compared against published virus-specific TCRB sequences, and only a few matched. Only productive TCRB rearrangements were included in the analyses. A clone was defined by a unique TCRB CDR3 sequence, and clonality was computed as a productive clonality index based on Shannon entropy. The template counts of each clone relative to the total templates per sample were used to calculate repertoire overlap between two samples. V-gene usage measured by flow cytometry correlated with TCRB sequencing V-gene usage, with a Spearman r of around 0.59. TCRdb holds this immuneACCESS table with in-frame rearrangements only. Some clones are missing; in checked studies, unresolved V genes explain under half, and the rest has no known cause. Clone size and the V and J calls come from that table; the DNA yielded D and trimming. Within this sample are more than 15,000 clones, with 65% to 70% of them counted one time only. The ten largest clones take up about a sixth of the sample.

What the work shows at the level of the full study, not this receptor alone: The slight TRBV07 underrepresentation in patients was not adjusted for multiple comparisons. The expanded CD8+ clones had unknown antigen targets, and not appearing in virus-specific databases did not rule out that they were virus-specific. CD8+ T-cell clonality did not differ significantly between rheumatoid arthritis patients and age-matched healthy controls. In patients, CD8+ clonality rose with age (Spearman r ~ 0.53), which was not the case in healthy controls. In about an eighth of the roughly 60 patients the largest CD8+ clone exceeded 20% of CD8+ cells, and several identical CD8+ TCRB sequences were shared between blood and synovial fluid.

Recombination joined TRBV30 with TRBJ2-1, with TRBD2 identical over 8 junction bases. Specimen: CD8+ T cells sorted from blood. This clonotype originated in an adult with rheumatoid arthritis. The DNA sequence is TGTGCCTGGAGTTCTCTTAGCGGGGACTACAATGAGCAGTTCTTC. Translated, this is CAWSSLSGDYNEQFF.